The following is a T cell receptor (beta chain) sequence with its context. The target antigen is unknown. The source of the sample is a study of vaccination effects on CD4 cells after COVID-19. Sequenced by immunoSEQ multiplex PCR; TCRdb stores in-frame clones only, minus some. Found here are about 30,000 clones, over 70% of them singletons; the top ten hold roughly 15%. V dropped 5 bases and J dropped 4; count of bases not matched to a gene: 4. The germline CDR1 and CDR2 sequences are LGHDT and YNNKEL (reference sequence). This CDR3 is 13 amino acids long. Sequencing followed a ViraFEST assay step that expanded antigen-specific CD4+ T cells with viral peptide pools. On roughly day 10 of culture, CD4+ T cells were separated out. Participants completed two doses of the BNT162b2 or mRNA-1273 vaccine. Prior SARS-CoV-2 infection was absent in the vaccine recipients, as shown by negative nucleocapsid antibodies.

The gene calls are TRBV3-1 (or the pseudogene TRBV3-2) and TRBJ1-2; 7 bases line up with TRBD1. The sample in question was CD4+ T cells from PBMCs cultured with HCoV-229E spike peptides, obtained after COVID-19 vaccination. The receptor was isolated from a human donor who received a COVID-19 vaccine. The CDR3 DNA follows: TGTGCCAGCAGCGGGACAGATTCCTATGGCTACACCTTC. It yields the protein CASSGTDSYGYTF.